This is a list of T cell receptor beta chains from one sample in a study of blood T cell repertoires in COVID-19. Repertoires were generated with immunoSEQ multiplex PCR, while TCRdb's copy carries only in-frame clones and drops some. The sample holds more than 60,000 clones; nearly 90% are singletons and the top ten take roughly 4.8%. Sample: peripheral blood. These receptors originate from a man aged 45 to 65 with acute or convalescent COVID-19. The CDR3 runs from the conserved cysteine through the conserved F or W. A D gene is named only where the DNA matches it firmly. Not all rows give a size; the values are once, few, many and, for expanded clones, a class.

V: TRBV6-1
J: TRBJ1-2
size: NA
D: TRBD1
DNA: TGTGCCAGCAGTGAGGGACAGGGATCATATGGCTACACCTTC
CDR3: CASSEGQGSYGYTF

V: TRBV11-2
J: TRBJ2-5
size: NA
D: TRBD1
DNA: TGTGCCAGCAGCTTAGCAGGACAGGGGAGAGGCTTACAAGAGACCCAGTACTTC
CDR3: CASSLAGQGRGLQETQYF

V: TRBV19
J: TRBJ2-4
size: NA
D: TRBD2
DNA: TGTGCCAGTAACAGACTAGCGGGAGGAAACATTCAGTACTTC
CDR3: CASNRLAGGNIQYF

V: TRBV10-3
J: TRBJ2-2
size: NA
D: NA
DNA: TGTGCCATCAGTGATAACAGGGGGGGGACCGGGGAGCTGTTTTTT
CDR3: CAISDNRGGTGELFF

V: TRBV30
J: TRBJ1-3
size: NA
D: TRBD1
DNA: TGTGCCTGGAGTTCCCGACAGGGAAGAGCTGGAAACACCATATATTTT
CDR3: CAWSSRQGRAGNTIYF

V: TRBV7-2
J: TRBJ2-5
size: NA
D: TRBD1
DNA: TGTGCCAGCAGCTTTACAGGGGCACGGGAGACCCAGTACTTC
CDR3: CASSFTGARETQYF

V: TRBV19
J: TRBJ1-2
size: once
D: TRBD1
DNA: TGTGCCAGTAGTATCCACCGAACGCCCCCGGGGACAGGGGTTCTGAATGGCTACACCTTC
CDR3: CASSIHRTPPGTGVLNGYTF

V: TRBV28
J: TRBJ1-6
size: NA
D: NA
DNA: TGTGCCAGCAGTGGGTGGACAGAAAATTCACCCCTCCACTTT
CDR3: CASSGWTENSPLHF

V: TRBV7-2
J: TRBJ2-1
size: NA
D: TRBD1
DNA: TGTGCCAGCAGTCAACCTCCGACAGGGAGCCGGGGGCAGTTCTTC
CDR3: CASSQPPTGSRGQFF

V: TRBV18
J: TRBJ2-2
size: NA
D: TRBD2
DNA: TGTGCCAGCTCGTACGGGACTAGCGGAGCCCTTAACACCGGGGAGCTGTTTTTT
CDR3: CASSYGTSGALNTGELFF

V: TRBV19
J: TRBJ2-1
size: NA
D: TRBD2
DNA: TGTGCCAGTAGTATGATAGCGGGAAAATACAATGAGCAGTTCTTC
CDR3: CASSMIAGKYNEQFF

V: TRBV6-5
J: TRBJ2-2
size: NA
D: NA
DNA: TGTGCCAGCAGTTGGGGGGCCGGGGAGCTGTTTTTT
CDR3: CASSWGAGELFF

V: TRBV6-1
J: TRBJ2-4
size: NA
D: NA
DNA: TGTGCCAGCAGTGAGGACTTCCAAAACATTCAGTACTTC
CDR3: CASSEDFQNIQYF

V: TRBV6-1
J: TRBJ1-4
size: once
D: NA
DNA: TGTGCCAGCAGTGAAGGGGTGCCAGCGGTGATGTTTTTT
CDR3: CASSEGVPAVMFF

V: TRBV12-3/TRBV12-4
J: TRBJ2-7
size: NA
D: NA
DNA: TGTGCCAGCAGCCCGGACACCCCCGAGCAGTACTTC
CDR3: CASSPDTPEQYF

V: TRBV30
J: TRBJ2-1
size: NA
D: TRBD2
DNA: TGTGCCTGGACATACGAACTAGCGAGGAATGAGCAGTTCTTC
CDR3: CAWTYELARNEQFF

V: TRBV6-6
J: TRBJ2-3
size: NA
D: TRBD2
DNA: TGTGCCACGCGGGAGACAGCTAGCACAGATACGCAGTATTTT
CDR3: CATRETASTDTQYF

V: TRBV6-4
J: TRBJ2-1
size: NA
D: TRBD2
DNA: TGTGCCAGCAGTGGACTAGCGGGAGCCTACAATGAGCAGTTCTTC
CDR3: CASSGLAGAYNEQFF

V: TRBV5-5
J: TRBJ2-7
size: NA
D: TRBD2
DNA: TGTGCCAGCAGTACCCCGGGACTAGCTTCCTACGAGCAGTACTTC
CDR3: CASSTPGLASYEQYF

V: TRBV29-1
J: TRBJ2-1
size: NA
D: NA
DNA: TGCAGCGGCTCCCCCCATAACGGGTACAATGAGCAGTTCTTC
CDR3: CSGSPHNGYNEQFF

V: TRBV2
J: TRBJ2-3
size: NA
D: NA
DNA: TGTGCCAGCAGGCAGGAGGGTACGCAGTATTTT
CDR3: CASRQEGTQYF

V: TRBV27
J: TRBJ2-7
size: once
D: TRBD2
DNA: TGTGCCAGCAGTTTTTTGGCTAGCGGGAGGTCCTACGAGCAGTACTTC
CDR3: CASSFLASGRSYEQYF

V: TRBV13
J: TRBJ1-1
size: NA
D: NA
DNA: TGTGCCAGCAGCATGCAGGGCCGGCGGGCAGGGGCGAACACTGAAGCTTTCTTT
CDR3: CASSMQGRRAGANTEAFF

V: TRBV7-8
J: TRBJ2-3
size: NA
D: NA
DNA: TGTGCCAGCAGCTTTAGGGGGGGGCGGACAGATACGCAGTATTTT
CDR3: CASSFRGGRTDTQYF

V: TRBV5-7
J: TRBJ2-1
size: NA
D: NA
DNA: TGTGCCAGCAGAGGGAGTAACTCCTACAATGAGCAGTTCTTC
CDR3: CASRGSNSYNEQFF

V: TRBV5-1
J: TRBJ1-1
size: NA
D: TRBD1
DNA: TGCGCCAGCAGCTTGCACCCAGGGGGCGTCACTGAAGCTTTCTTT
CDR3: CASSLHPGGVTEAFF

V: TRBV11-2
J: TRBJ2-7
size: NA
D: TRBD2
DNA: TGTGCCAGCTCCTCAGGTCCCGGGACTAGCGGGTTGAGCTCCTACGAGCAGTACTTC
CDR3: CASSSGPGTSGLSSYEQYF

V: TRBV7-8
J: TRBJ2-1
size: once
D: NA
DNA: TGTGCCAGCACCGTTAAAGGAGTGCAGTTCTTC
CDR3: CASTVKGVQFF

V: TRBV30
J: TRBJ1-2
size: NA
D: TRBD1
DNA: TGTGCCTGGAGTGGGACAGGAGGGTCTAACTATGGCTACACCTTC
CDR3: CAWSGTGGSNYGYTF

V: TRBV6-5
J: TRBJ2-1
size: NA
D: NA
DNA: TGTGCCAGCAGTTACTCGACAGCCTACAATGAGCAGTTCTTC
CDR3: CASSYSTAYNEQFF

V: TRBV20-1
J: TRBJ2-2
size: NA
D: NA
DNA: TGCAGTGCTAGTGGCGCACAGTTCGCGAACACCGGGGAGCTGTTTTTT
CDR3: CSASGAQFANTGELFF

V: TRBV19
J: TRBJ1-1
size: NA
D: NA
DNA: TGTGCCAGTAGTAGGGGGGTCTGGAACACTGAAGCTTTCTTT
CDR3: CASSRGVWNTEAFF

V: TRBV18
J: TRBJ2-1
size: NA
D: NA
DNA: TGTGCCAGCTCACCTAGGAGGTACAATGAGCAGTTCTTC
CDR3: CASSPRRYNEQFF

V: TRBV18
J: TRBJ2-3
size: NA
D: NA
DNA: TGTGCCAGCTCACCCCCTTTTGAGGGTTTTTCAGATACGCAGTATTTT
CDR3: CASSPPFEGFSDTQYF

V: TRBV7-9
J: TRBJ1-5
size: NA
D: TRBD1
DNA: TGTGCCAGCAGCCGGACAGGGTTAGAGCCCCAGCATTTT
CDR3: CASSRTGLEPQHF

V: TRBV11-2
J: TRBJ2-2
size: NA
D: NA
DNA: TGTGCCAGCAGCTCTGGAGGACGGATCGGGGAGCTGTTTTTT
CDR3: CASSSGGRIGELFF

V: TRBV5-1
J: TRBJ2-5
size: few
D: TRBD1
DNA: TGCGCCAGCAGCCCAACAGGGGGCCAAGAGACCCAGTACTTC
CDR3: CASSPTGGQETQYF

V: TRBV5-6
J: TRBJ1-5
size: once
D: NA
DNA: TGTGCCAGCAGCTTGGGGGCAAGCAATCAGCCCCAGCATTTT
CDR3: CASSLGASNQPQHF

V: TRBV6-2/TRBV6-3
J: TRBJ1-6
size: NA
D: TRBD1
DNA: TGTGCCAGCAGTACGACAGGGAGGAATTCACCCCTCCACTTT
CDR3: CASSTTGRNSPLHF

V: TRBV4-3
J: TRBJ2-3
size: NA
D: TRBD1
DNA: TGCGCCAGCAGCCAAGTGGGACAGGGGGCACGGACAGATACGCAGTATTTT
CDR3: CASSQVGQGARTDTQYF